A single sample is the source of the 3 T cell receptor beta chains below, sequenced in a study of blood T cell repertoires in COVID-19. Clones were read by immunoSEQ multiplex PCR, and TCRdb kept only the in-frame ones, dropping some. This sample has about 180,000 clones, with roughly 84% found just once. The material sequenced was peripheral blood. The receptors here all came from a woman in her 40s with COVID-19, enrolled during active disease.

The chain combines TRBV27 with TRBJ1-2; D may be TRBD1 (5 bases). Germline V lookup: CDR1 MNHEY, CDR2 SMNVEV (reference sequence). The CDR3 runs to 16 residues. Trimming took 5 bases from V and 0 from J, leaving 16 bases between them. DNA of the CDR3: TGTGCCAGCAGTCCCTACTGGACACAGACTAACTATGGCTACACCTTC. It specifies CASSPYWTQTNYGYTF.

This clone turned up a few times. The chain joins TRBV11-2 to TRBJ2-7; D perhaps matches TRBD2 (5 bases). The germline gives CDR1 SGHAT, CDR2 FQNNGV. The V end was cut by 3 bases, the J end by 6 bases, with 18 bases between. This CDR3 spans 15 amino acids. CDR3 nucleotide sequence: TGTGCCAGCAGCTTTTTTGAGGGTATCAGGAGCGAGCAGTACTTC. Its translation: CASSFFEGIRSEQYF.

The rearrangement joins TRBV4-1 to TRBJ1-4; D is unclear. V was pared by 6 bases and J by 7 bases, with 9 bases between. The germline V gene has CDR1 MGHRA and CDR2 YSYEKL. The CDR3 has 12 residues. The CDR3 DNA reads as TGCGCCAGCAGGGAGTTCGGTGAAAAACTGTTTTTT. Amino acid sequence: CASREFGEKLFF.